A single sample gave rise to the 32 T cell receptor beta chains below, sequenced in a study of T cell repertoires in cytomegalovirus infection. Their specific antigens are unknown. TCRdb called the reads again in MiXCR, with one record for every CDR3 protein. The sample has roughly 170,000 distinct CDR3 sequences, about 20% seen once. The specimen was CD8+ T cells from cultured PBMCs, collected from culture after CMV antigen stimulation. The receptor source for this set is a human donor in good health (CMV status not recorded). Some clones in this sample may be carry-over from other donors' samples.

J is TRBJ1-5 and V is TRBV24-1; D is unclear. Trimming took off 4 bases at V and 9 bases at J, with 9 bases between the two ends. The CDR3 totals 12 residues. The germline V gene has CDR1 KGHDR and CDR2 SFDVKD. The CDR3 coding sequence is TGTGCCACCAGTGACCTCGCCGGGCCCCAGCATTTT. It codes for CATSDLAGPQHF.

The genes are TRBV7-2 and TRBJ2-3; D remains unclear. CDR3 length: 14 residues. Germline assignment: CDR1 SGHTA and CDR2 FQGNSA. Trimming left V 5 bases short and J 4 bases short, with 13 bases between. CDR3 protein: CASSPYPVADTQYF. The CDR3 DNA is TGTGCCAGCAGCCCCTACCCAGTTGCAGATACGCAGTATTTT. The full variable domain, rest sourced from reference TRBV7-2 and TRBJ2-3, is GAGVSQSPSNKVTEKGKDVELRCDPISGHTALYWYRQSLGQGLEFLIYFQGNSAPDKSGLPSDRFSAERTGGSVSTLTIQRTQQEDSAVYLCASSPYPVADTQYFGPGTRLTVL.

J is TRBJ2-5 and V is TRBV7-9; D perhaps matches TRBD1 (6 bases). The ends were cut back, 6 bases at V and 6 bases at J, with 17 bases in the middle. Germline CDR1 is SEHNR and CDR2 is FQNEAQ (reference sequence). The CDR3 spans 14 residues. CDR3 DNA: TGTGCCAGCAGTCCCCAGGGGCCGAAGAAGACCCAGTACTTC. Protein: CASSPQGPKKTQYF. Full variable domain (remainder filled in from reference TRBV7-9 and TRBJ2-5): DTGVSQNPRHKITKRGQNVTFRCDPISEHNRLYWYRQTLGQGPEFLTYFQNEAQLEKSRLLSDRFSAERPKGSFSTLEIQRTEQGDSAMYLCASSPQGPKKTQYFGPGTRLLVL.

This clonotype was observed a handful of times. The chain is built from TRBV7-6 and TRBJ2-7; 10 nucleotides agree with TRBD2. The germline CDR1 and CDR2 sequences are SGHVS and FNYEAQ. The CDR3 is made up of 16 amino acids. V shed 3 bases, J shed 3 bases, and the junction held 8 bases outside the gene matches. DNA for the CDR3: TGTGCCAGCAGCTTGGGGCTAGCGGGGGAAGACTACGAGCAGTACTTC. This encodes CASSLGLAGEDYEQYF. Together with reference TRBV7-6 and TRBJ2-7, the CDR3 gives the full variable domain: GAGVSQSPRYKVTKRGQDVALRCDPISGHVSLYWYRQALGQGPEFLTYFNYEAQQDKSGLPNDRFSAERPEGSISTLTIQRTEQRDSAMYRCASSLGLAGEDYEQYFGPGTRLTVT.

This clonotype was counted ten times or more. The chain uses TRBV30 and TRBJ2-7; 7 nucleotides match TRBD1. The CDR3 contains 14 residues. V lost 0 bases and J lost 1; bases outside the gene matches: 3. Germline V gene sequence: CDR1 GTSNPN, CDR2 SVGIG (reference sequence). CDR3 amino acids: CAWSVTGDSYEQYF. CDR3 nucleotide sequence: TGTGCCTGGAGTGTAACAGGGGATTCCTACGAGCAGTACTTC.

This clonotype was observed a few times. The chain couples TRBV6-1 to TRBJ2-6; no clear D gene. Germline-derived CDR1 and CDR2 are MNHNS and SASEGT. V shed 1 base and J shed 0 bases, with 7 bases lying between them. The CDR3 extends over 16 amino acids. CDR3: CASSEEASSGANVLTF. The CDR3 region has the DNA TGTGCCAGCAGTGAAGAAGCCAGCTCTGGGGCCAACGTCCTGACTTTC.

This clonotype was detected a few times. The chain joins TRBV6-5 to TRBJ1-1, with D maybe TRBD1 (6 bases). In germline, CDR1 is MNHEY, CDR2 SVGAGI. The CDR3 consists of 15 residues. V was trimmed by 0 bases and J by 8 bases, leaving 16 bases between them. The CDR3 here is CASSYSGGTLSEAFF. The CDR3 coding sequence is TGTGCCAGCAGTTACTCCGGTGGGACACTCAGCGAAGCTTTCTTT.

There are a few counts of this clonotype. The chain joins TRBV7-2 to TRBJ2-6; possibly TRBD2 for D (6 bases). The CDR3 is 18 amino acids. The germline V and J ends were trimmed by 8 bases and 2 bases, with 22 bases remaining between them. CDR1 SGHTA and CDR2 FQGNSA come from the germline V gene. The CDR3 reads CASVRLAGIGAGANVLTF. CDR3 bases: TGTGCCAGCGTGCGTTTGGCGGGGATCGGGGCTGGGGCCAACGTCCTGACTTTC.

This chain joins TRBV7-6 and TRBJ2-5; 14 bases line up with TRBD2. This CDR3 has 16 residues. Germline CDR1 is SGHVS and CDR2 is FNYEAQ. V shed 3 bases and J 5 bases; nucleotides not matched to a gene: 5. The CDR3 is CASSLGLAGAGETQYF. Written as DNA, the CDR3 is TGTGCCAGCAGCTTGGGACTAGCGGGGGCGGGGGAGACCCAGTACTTC.

This CDR3 reads CASSQTDEQFF. CDR3 bases: TGTGCCAGCAGCCAGACCGATGAGCAGTTCTTC. The rearrangement links TRBV14 to TRBJ2-1; no firm D call. The V end was cut by 3 bases, the J end by 8 bases, with 5 bases between. The CDR3 contains 11 residues. Germline CDR1 SGHDN, CDR2 FVKESK.

CDR3 region: CASSPYVWGGQADTQYF. CDR3 nucleotides: TGTGCCAGCAGCCCATACGTCTGGGGGGGGCAAGCAGATACGCAGTATTTT. The chain joins TRBV7-6 to TRBJ2-3, with a weak D call TRBD2 (7 bases). CDR3 size: 17 residues. The V gene lost 5 bases and the J gene lost 4 bases, with 22 bases spanning the gap. From germline, CDR1 is SGHVS and CDR2 FNYEAQ. Full variable domain (remainder filled in from reference TRBV7-6 and TRBJ2-3): GAGVSQSPRYKVTKRGQDVALRCDPISGHVSLYWYRQALGQGPEFLTYFNYEAQQDKSGLPNDRFSAERPEGSISTLTIQRTEQRDSAMYRCASSPYVWGGQADTQYFGPGTRLTVL.

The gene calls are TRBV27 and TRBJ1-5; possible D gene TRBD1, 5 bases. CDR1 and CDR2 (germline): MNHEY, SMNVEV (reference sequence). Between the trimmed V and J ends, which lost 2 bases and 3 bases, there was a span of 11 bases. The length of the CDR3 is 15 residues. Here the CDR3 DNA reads TGTGCCAGCAGTTTAAGATGGGGCGTCAATCAGCCCCAGCATTTT. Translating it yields CASSLRWGVNQPQHF.

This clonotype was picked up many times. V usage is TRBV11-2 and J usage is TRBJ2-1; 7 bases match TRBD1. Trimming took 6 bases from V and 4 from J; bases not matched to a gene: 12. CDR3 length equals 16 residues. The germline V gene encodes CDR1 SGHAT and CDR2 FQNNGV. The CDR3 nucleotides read TGTGCCAGCAGTAGGCTCCGGGACAGACTATACAATGAGCAGTTCTTC. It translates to CASSRLRDRLYNEQFF.

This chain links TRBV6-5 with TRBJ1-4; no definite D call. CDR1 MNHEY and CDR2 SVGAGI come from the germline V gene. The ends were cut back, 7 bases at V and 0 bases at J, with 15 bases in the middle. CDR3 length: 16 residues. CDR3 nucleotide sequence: TGTGCCAGCACCTACGGACGGGAAACAACTAATGAAAAACTGTTTTTT. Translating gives CASTYGRETTNEKLFF.

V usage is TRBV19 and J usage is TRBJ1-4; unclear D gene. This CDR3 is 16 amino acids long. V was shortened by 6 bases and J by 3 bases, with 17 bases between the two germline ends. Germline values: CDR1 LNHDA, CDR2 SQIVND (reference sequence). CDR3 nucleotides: TGTGCCAGTAGGAATACTCCCTCGGCGGCTAATGAAAAACTGTTTTTT. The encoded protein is CASRNTPSAANEKLFF.

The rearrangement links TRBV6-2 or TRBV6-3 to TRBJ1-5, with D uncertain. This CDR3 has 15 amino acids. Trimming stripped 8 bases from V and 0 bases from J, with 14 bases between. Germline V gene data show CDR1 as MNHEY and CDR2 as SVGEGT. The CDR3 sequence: CASLTPGISNQPQHF. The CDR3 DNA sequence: TGTGCCAGCTTGACTCCTGGGATTAGCAATCAGCCCCAGCATTTT.

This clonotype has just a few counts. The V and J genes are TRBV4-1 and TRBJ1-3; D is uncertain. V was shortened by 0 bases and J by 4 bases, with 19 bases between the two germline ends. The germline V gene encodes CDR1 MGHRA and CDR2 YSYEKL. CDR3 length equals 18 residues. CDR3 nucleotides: TGCGCCAGCAGCCAAGATTTGACCAGGCCCTTCGTGGGAAACACCATATATTTT. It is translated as CASSQDLTRPFVGNTIYF.

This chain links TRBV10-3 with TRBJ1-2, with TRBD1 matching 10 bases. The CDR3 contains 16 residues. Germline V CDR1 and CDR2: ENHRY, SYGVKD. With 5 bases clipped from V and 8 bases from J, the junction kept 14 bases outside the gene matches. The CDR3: CAISKPGQGKLGGYTF. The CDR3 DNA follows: TGTGCCATCAGTAAGCCGGGACAGGGGAAGTTGGGCGGCTACACCTTC.

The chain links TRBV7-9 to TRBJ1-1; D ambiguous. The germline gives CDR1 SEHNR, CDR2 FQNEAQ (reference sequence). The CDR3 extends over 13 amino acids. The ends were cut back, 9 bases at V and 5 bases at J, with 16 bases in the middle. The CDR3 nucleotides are TGTGCCAGTAGCCGTCGGGGTTTGACTGAAGCTTTCTTT. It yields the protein CASSRRGLTEAFF.

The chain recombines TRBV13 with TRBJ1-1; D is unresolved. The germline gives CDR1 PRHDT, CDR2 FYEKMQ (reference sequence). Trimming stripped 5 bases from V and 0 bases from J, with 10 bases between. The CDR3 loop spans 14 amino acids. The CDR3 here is CASSPGAMNTEAFF. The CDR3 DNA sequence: TGTGCCAGCAGCCCAGGTGCCATGAACACTGAAGCTTTCTTT.

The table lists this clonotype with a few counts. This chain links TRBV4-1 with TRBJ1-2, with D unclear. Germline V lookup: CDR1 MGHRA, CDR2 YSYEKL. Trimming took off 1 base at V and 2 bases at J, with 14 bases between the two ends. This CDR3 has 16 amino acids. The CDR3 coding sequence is TGCGCCAGCAGCCAAGCCGCCGAGTCGACGAACTATGGCTACACCTTC. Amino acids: CASSQAAESTNYGYTF.

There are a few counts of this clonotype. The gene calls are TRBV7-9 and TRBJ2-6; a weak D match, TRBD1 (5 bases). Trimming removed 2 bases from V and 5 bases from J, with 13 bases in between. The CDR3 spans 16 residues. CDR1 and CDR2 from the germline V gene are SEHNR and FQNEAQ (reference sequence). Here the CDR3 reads CASSLNQGLRANVLTF. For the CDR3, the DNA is TGTGCCAGCAGCTTAAATCAGGGTCTTAGGGCCAACGTCCTGACTTTC.

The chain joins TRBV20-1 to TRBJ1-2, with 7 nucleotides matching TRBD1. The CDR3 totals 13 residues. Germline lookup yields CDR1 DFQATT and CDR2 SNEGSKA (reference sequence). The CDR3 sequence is CRPSPPGGWGYTF. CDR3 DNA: TGCAGGCCCTCCCCGCCAGGGGGATGGGGCTACACCTTC.

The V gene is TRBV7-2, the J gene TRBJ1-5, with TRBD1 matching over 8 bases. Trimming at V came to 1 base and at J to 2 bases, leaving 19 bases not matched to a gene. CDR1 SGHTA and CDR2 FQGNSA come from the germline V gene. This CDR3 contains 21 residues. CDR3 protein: CASSLVLYRTGRGWGNQPQHF. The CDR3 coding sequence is TGTGCCAGCAGCTTAGTGTTGTATCGGACAGGGAGGGGGTGGGGCAATCAGCCCCAGCATTTT.

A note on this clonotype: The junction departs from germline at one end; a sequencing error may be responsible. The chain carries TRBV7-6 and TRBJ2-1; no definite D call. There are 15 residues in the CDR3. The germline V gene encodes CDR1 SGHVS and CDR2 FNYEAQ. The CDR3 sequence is CASSPPQPSHNEQFF. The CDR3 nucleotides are TGTGCCAGCAGCCCGCCCCAACCCTCCCACAATGAGCAGTTCTTC.

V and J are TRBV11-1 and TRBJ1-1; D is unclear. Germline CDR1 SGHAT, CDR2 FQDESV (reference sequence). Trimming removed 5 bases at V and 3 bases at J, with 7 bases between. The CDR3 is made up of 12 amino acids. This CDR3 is CASSARDTEAFF. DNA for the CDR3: TGTGCCAGCAGCGCACGAGACACTGAAGCTTTCTTT. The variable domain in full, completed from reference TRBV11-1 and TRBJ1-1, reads EAEVAQSPRYKITEKSQAVAFWCDPISGHATLYWYRQILGQGPELLVQFQDESVVDDSQLPKDRFSAERLKGVDSTLKIQPAELGDSAMYLCASSARDTEAFFGQGTRLTVV.

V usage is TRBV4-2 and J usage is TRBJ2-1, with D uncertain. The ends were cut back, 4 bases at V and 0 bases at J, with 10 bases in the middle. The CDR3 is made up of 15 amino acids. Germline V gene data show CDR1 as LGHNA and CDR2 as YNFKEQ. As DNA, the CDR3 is TGTGCCAGCAGCCCGACTCCGAGCTCCTACAATGAGCAGTTCTTC. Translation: CASSPTPSSYNEQFF.

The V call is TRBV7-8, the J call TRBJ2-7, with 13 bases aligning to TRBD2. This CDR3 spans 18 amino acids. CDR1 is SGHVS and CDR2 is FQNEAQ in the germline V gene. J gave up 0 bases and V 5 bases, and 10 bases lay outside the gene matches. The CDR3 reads CASSRGTSGEIISYEQYF. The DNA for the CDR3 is TGTGCCAGCAGCCGAGGGACTAGCGGGGAAATCATCTCCTACGAGCAGTACTTC.

CDR3 residues: CASSLASTYSALHF. CDR3 bases: TGTGCCAGCAGCTTAGCGTCTACTTATTCGGCCCTCCACTTT. The chain is built from TRBV7-2 and TRBJ1-6; D is unresolved. The CDR3 contains 14 residues. V lost 0 bases, J lost 14 bases, and 14 bases lay in between. Germline-derived CDR1 and CDR2 are SGHTA and FQGNSA. The full variable domain, completed using reference TRBV7-2 and TRBJ1-6, is GAGVSQSPSNKVTEKGKDVELRCDPISGHTALYWYRQSLGQGLEFLIYFQGNSAPDKSGLPSDRFSAERTGGSVSTLTIQRTQQEDSAVYLCASSLASTYSALHFGNGTRLTVT.

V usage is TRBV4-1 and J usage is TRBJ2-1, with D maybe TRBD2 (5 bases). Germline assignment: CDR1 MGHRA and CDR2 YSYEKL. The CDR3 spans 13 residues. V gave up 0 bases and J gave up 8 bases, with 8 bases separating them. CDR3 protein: CASSQEDGDEQFF. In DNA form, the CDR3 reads TGCGCCAGCAGCCAAGAGGACGGGGATGAGCAGTTCTTC.

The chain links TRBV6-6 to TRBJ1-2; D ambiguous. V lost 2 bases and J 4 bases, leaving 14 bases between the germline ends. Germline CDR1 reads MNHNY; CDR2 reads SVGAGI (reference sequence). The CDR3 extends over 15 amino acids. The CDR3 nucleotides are TGTGCCAGCAGTTACCCGGGCCCAACCTCCTATGGCTACACCTTC. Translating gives CASSYPGPTSYGYTF.

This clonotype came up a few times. This CDR3 reads CASSLRMGQGLDEQYF. The CDR3 DNA sequence: TGTGCCAGCAGCTTACGGATGGGACAGGGGCTGGACGAGCAGTACTTC. The J gene is TRBJ2-7, the V gene TRBV7-9; 10 nucleotides align to TRBD1. This CDR3 has 16 residues. V was pared by 2 bases and J by 5 bases, with 9 bases of the junction left unmatched. Looked up from germline, CDR1 is SEHNR and CDR2 is FQNEAQ (reference sequence).